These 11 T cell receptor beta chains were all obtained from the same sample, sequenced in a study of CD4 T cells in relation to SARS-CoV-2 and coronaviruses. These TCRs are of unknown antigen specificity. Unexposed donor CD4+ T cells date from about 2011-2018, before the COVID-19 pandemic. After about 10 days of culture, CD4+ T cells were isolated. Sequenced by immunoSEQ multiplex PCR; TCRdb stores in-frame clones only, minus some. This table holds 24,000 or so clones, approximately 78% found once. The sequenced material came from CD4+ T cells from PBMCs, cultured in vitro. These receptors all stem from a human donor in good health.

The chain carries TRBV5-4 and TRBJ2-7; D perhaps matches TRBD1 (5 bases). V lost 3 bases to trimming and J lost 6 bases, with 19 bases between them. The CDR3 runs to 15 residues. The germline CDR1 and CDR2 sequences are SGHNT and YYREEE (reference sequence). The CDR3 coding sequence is TGTGCCAGCAGCTCCGACAGAATCGAAGGTCGCGAGCAGTACTTC. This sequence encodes CASSSDRIEGREQYF.

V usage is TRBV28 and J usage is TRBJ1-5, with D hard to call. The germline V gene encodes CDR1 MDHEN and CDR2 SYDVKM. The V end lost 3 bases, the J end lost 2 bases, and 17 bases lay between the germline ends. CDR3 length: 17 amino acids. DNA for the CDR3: TGTGCCAGCAGTTTGAGCCCCGACGGGGTGGGCAATCAGCCCCAGCATTTT. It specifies CASSLSPDGVGNQPQHF. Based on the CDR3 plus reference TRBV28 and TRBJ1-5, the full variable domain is DVKVTQSSRYLVKRTGEKVFLECVQDMDHENMFWYRQDPGLGLRLIYFSYDVKMKEKGDIPEGYSVSREKKERFSLILESASTNQTSMYLCASSLSPDGVGNQPQHFGDGTRLSIL.

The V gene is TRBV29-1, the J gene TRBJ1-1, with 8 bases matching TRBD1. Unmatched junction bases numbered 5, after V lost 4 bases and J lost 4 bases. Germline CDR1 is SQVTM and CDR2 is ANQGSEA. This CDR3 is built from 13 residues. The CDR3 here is CSVGRTGSTEAFF. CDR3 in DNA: TGCAGCGTTGGGAGGACAGGGAGCACTGAAGCTTTCTTT.

CDR3 coding DNA: TGTGCCAGCAGCCCGTCCGGGACAGGGATCTATGGCTACACCTTC. This gives the protein CASSPSGTGIYGYTF. The rearrangement joins TRBV5-6 to TRBJ1-2, with 9 bases matching TRBD1. Trimming at V came to 4 bases and at J to 4 bases, leaving 8 bases not matched to a gene. The germline gives CDR1 SGHDT, CDR2 YYEEEE. The CDR3 runs 15 residues.

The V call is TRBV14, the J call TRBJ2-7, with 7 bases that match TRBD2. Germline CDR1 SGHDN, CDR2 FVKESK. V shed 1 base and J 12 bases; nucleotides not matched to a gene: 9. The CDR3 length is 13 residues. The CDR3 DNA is TGTGCCAGCAGCCAAGCGGGAGGCCTTTTGGGGTACTTC. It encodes CASSQAGGLLGYF.

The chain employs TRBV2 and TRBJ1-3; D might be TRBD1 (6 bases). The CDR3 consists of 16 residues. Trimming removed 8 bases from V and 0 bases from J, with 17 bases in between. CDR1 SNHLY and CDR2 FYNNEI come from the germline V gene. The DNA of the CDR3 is TGTGCCAGCCTCCAGGGGCAAGCTGGCTCTGGAAACACCATATATTTT. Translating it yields CASLQGQAGSGNTIYF.

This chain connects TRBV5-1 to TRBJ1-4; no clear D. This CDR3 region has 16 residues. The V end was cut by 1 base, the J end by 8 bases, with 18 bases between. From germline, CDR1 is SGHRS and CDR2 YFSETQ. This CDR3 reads CASSLLDFGPAEKLFF. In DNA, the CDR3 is TGCGCCAGCAGCTTGCTCGACTTTGGGCCCGCGGAAAAACTGTTTTTT.

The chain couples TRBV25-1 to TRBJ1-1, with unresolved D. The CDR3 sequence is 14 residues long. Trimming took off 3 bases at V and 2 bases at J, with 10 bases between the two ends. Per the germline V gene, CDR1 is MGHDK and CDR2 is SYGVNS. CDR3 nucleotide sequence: TGTGCCAGCAGTGATGAACGGGCCAACACTGAAGCTTTCTTT. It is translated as CASSDERANTEAFF.

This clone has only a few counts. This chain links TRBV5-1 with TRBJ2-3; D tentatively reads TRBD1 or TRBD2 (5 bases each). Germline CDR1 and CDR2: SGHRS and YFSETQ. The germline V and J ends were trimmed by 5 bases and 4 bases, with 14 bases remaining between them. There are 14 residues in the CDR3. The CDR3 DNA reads TGCGCCAGCAGTGGGACCTTCTCCGCAGATACGCAGTATTTT. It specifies CASSGTFSADTQYF.

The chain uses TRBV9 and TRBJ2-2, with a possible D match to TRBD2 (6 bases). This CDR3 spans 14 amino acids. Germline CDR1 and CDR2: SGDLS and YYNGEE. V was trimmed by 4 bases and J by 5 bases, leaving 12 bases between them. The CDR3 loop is CASSSGLATGELFF. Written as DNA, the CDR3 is TGTGCCAGCAGCTCGGGACTGGCAACCGGGGAGCTGTTTTTT.

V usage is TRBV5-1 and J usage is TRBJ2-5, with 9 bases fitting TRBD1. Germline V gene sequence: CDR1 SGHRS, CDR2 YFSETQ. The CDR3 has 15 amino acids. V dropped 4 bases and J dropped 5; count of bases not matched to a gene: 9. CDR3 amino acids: CASSVGTGGYETQYF. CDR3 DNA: TGCGCCAGCAGCGTCGGTACAGGGGGCTACGAGACCCAGTACTTC.